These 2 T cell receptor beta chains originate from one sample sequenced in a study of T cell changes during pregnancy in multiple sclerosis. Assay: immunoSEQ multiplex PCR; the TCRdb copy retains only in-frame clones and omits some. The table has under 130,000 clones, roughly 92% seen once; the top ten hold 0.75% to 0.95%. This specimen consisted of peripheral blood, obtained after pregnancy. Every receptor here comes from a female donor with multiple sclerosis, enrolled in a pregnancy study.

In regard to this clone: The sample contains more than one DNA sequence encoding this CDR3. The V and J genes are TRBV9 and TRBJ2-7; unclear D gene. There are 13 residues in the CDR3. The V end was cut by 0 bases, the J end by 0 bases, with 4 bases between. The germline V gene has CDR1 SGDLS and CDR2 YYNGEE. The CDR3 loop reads CASSVGASYEQYF. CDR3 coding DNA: TGTGCCAGCAGCGTAGGAGCCTCCTACGAGCAGTACTTC.

CDR3 amino acids: CASSGQGGSETQYF. CDR3 sequence (DNA): TGTGCCAGCAGTGGACAGGGGGGATCAGAGACCCAGTACTTC. V and J are TRBV6-6 and TRBJ2-5, with 10 nucleotides matching TRBD1. The CDR3 runs 14 residues. Germline CDR1 reads MNHNY; CDR2 reads SVGAGI (reference sequence). J was trimmed by 4 bases and V by 5 bases; bases with no gene match: 4.